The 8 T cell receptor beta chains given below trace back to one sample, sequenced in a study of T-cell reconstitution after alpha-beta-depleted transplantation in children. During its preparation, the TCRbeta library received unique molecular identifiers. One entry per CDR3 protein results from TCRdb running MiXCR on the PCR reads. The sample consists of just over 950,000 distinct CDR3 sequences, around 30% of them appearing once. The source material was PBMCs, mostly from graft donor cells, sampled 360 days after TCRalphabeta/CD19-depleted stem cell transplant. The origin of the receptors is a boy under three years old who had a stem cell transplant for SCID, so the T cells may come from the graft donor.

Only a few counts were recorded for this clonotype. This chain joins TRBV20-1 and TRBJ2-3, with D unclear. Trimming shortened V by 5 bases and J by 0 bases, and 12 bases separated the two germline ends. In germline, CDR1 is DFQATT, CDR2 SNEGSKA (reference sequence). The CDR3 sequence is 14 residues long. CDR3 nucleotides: TGCAGTGCTCCGGCCCTTCATAGCACAGATACGCAGTATTTT. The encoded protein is CSAPALHSTDTQYF.

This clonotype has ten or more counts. CDR3 sequence (DNA): TGCGCCAGCAGAAACCGGACACTCGGGGACGAGCAGTACTTC. This codes for CASRNRTLGDEQYF. The V call is TRBV5-1, the J call TRBJ2-7; D may match TRBD1 or TRBD2 (5 bases each). The V gene lost 5 bases and the J gene lost 5 bases, with 17 bases spanning the gap. This CDR3 spans 14 amino acids. From germline, CDR1 is SGHRS and CDR2 YFSETQ.

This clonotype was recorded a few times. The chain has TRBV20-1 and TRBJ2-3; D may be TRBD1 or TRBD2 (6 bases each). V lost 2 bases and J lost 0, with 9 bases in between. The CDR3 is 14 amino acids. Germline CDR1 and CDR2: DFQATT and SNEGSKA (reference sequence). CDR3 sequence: CSARPGASTDTQYF. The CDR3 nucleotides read TGCAGTGCTAGACCGGGGGCGAGCACAGATACGCAGTATTTT.

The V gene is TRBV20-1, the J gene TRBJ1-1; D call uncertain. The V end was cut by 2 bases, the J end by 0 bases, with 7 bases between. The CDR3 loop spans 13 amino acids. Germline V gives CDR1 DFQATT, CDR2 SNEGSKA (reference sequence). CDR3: CSARLSMNTEAFF. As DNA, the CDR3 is TGCAGTGCTAGACTCAGCATGAACACTGAAGCTTTCTTT.

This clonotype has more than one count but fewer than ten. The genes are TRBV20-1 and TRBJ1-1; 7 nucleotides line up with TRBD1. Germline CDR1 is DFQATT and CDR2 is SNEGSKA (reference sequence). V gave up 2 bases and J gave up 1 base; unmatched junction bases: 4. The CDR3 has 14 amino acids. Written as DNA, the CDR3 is TGCAGTGCTAGAACAGGGGTAGCGAACACTGAAGCTTTCTTT. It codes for CSARTGVANTEAFF.

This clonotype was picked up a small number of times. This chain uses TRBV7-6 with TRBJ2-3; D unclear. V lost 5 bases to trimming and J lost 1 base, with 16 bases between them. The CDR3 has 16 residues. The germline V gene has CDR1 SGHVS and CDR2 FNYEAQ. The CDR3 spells CASSPPALTRTDTQYF. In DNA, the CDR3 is TGTGCCAGCAGCCCCCCTGCTTTGACCCGCACAGATACGCAGTATTTT.

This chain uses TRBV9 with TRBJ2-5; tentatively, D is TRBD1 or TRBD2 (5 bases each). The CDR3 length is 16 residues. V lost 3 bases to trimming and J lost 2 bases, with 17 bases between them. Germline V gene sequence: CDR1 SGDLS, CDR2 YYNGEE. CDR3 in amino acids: CASSGGTGRFQETQYF. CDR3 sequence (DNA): TGTGCCAGCAGCGGAGGGACGGGTCGATTTCAAGAGACCCAGTACTTC.

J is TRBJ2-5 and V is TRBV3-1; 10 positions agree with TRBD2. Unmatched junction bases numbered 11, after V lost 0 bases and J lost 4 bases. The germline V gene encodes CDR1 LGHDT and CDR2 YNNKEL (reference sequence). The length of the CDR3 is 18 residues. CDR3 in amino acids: CASSQDTLAGPVRETQYF. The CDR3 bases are TGTGCCAGCAGCCAAGACACACTAGCGGGGCCGGTACGAGAGACCCAGTACTTC.